The 6 T cell receptor beta chains presented below share a single source sample, sequenced in a study of cytomegalovirus exposure and HLA in healthy donors. Vbeta (60) and Jbeta (13) primers were used in the PCR. Sequenced by immunoSEQ multiplex PCR; TCRdb stores in-frame clones only, minus some. The sample lists approximately 110,000 clones; 69% were seen once. Sequencing was done on a sample of PBMCs. The receptors here all came from a woman aged 70 to 79 in good health and CMV-seropositive.

The CDR3 region has the DNA TGTGCCAGCAGCTCCCGGGACAGGGACGAAAAACTGTTTTTT. Its translation: CASSSRDRDEKLFF. The gene calls are TRBV5-4 and TRBJ1-4; 9 bases agree with TRBD1. The germline V gene has CDR1 SGHNT and CDR2 YYREEE (reference sequence). This CDR3 contains 14 residues. V lost 3 bases and J lost 8; bases outside the gene matches: 5.

The chain links TRBV7-8 to TRBJ2-3, with 9 positions matching TRBD1. This CDR3 contains 14 residues. J was trimmed by 8 bases and V by 5 bases; bases with no gene match: 8. Germline V gene data show CDR1 as SGHVS and CDR2 as FQNEAQ. For the CDR3, the DNA is TGTGCCAGCAGCCCCCGGGACAGGGAAGGTACGCAGTATTTT. Amino acid sequence: CASSPRDREGTQYF.

V usage is TRBV25-1 and J usage is TRBJ1-2; 8 bases align to TRBD1. J lost 4 bases, V lost 6 bases, and 7 bases had no gene match. Germline V gives CDR1 MGHDK, CDR2 SYGVNS. The CDR3 contains 14 residues. The CDR3 sequence: CASRGQGGSYGYTF. Written as DNA, the CDR3 is TGTGCCAGCAGAGGACAGGGTGGTTCCTATGGCTACACCTTC.

This clone was counted a few times. The CDR3: CASSLSSNQPQHF. The CDR3 DNA sequence: TGTGCCAGCAGCTTATCCTCGAATCAGCCCCAGCATTTT. The chain has TRBV7-2 and TRBJ1-5; no clear D. The CDR3 covers 13 residues. V was trimmed by 2 bases and J by 4 bases, leaving 6 bases between them. Germline CDR1 is SGHTA and CDR2 is FQGNSA.

The CDR3 here is CASSFGTGPYEQYF. DNA for the CDR3: TGTGCCAGCAGCTTCGGGACAGGGCCCTACGAGCAGTACTTC. The chain recombines TRBV5-6 with TRBJ2-7; 9 bases map to TRBD1. Germline V gives CDR1 SGHDT, CDR2 YYEEEE. The CDR3 is made up of 14 amino acids. The trim removed 2 bases at V and 2 bases at J, leaving 2 bases unmatched.

This clone was counted only a few times. The rearrangement uses TRBV23-1 and TRBJ1-6; TRBD1 is a possible D gene (6 bases). TRBV23-1 is marked as an open reading frame, function uncertain. V lost 5 bases, J lost 0 bases, and 17 bases lay in between. The CDR3 is made up of 18 amino acids. CDR3 DNA sequence: TGCGCCAGCAGTTACATTTACAGGGTCTTCTCCTATAATTCACCCCTCCACTTT. This codes for CASSYIYRVFSYNSPLHF.